These T cell receptor beta chains were read from a single sample in a study of blood T cell repertoires in COVID-19. Profiling relied on immunoSEQ multiplex PCR, and the TCRdb table lists in-frame clones only, not all of them. The sample holds approximately 200,000 clones, 86% seen once. The sample taken for sequencing was PBMCs or T cells enriched from blood (not recorded which). All receptors derive from a woman aged 30 to 39 who had been exposed to COVID-19. Both conserved end residues are part of each CDR3. The D gene is left open where the match is weak. Some rows have no size entry. The others give once, few or many, or a class for an expanded clone.

V: TRBV29-1; D: TRBD1; J: TRBJ2-7; size: few; DNA: TGCAGCGTGGCGGAGACAGGGGGAGGAGAGCAGTACTTC; CDR3: CSVAETGGGEQYF
V: TRBV7-8; D: TRBD2; J: TRBJ2-5; size: -; DNA: TGTGCCAGCAGCTTCAGGGGACTAGCGGCGAGTAGAGGGCAAGAGACCCAGTACTTC; CDR3: CASSFRGLAASRGQETQYF
V: TRBV20-1; D: -; J: TRBJ1-3; size: -; DNA: TGCAGTGCTGCCCTAGGAAACACCATATATTTT; CDR3: CSAALGNTIYF
V: TRBV11-3; D: -; J: TRBJ1-1; size: -; DNA: TGTGCCAGCAGCGCGACAGCCACTGAAGCTTTCTTT; CDR3: CASSATATEAFF
V: TRBV18; D: -; J: TRBJ2-7; size: -; DNA: TGTGCCAGCTCACCACCTACGAAGACCGGAGACTACGAGCAGTACTTC; CDR3: CASSPPTKTGDYEQYF
V: TRBV7-9; D: -; J: TRBJ2-1; size: few; DNA: TGTGCCAGCAGCTTAGCGGAGGGGAATGAGCAGTTCTTC; CDR3: CASSLAEGNEQFF
V: TRBV4-2; D: TRBD2; J: TRBJ2-2; size: -; DNA: TGTGCCAGCAGCCAAGCCCCTAGCGGGGCCACCGGGGAGCTGTTTTTT; CDR3: CASSQAPSGATGELFF
V: TRBV11-2; D: -; J: TRBJ2-6; size: -; DNA: TGTGCCAGCAGCTTAGATCTGGGAGTCTCTGGGGCCAACGTCCTGACTTTC; CDR3: CASSLDLGVSGANVLTF
V: TRBV10-2; D: -; J: TRBJ2-2; size: -; DNA: TGCGCCAGCAGTGCCGCTCAACTCACCGGGGAGCTGTTTTTT; CDR3: CASSAAQLTGELFF
V: TRBV4-2; D: TRBD2; J: TRBJ2-3; size: -; DNA: TGTGCCAGCAGCCGAGGCCGCGGGGGGGGATACACAGATACGCAGTATTTT; CDR3: CASSRGRGGGYTDTQYF
V: TRBV2; D: TRBD2; J: TRBJ2-2; size: once; DNA: TGTGCCAGCAGCCACGGGACTAGCGGGGGGTCCGGGGAGCTGTTTTTT; CDR3: CASSHGTSGGSGELFF
V: TRBV11-3; D: TRBD1; J: TRBJ1-1; size: -; DNA: TGTGCCAGCAGCAGACAGGGGGCAGGGACTGAAGCTTTCTTT; CDR3: CASSRQGAGTEAFF
V: TRBV19; D: TRBD1; J: TRBJ1-2; size: -; DNA: TGTGCCAGTAGCTCGGGACAGCAATTTAACTATGGCTACACCTTC; CDR3: CASSSGQQFNYGYTF
V: TRBV7-9; D: -; J: TRBJ1-6; size: -; DNA: TGTGCCAGCAGCTCCCCCAGCTCCTATAATTCACCCCTCCACTTT; CDR3: CASSSPSSYNSPLHF
V: TRBV18; D: -; J: TRBJ2-1; size: -; DNA: TGTGCCAGCTCACCAATGGGGAGCTCCTACAATGAGCAGTTCTTC; CDR3: CASSPMGSSYNEQFF
V: TRBV4-2; D: TRBD1; J: TRBJ2-2; size: -; DNA: TGTGCCAGCAGCCGACGACAGGGTCTGGACCTGTCTACCGCGAACACCGGGGAGCTGTTTTTT; CDR3: CASSRRQGLDLSTANTGELFF
V: TRBV19; D: -; J: TRBJ2-3; size: few; DNA: TGTGCCTCCAGCACGGAGACAGATACGCAGTATTTT; CDR3: CASSTETDTQYF
V: TRBV10-1; D: -; J: TRBJ2-7; size: -; DNA: TGCGCCAGCAGTGAGTCCGGTACCCTCTACGAGCAGTACTTC; CDR3: CASSESGTLYEQYF
V: TRBV12-3/TRBV12-4; D: -; J: TRBJ2-1; size: -; DNA: TGTGCCAGCAGTTTTGCAGTCTACAATGAGCAGTTCTTC; CDR3: CASSFAVYNEQFF
V: TRBV21-1; D: -; J: TRBJ2-1; size: -; DNA: TGTGCCAGCAGCACAGGGACAGGGACCTACAATGAGCAGTTCTTC; CDR3: CASSTGTGTYNEQFF
V: TRBV27; D: -; J: TRBJ1-5; size: -; DNA: TGTGCCAGCAGGCCGACAGCCCTTAGCAATCAGCCCCAGCATTTT; CDR3: CASRPTALSNQPQHF
V: TRBV12-5; D: -; J: TRBJ1-1; size: few; DNA: TGTGCTAGTGGTTTGGTCGTAGCAGGGCAACCTAACACTGAAGCTTTCTTT; CDR3: CASGLVVAGQPNTEAFF
V: TRBV5-1; D: -; J: TRBJ1-2; size: -; DNA: TGCGCCAGCAGCACGCTTTCAGGGCACTATGGCTACACCTTC; CDR3: CASSTLSGHYGYTF
V: TRBV6-5; D: -; J: TRBJ2-7; size: few; DNA: TGTGCCAGCAGTTACGGTGGGGCCGGATTCCTCTACGAGCAGTACTTC; CDR3: CASSYGGAGFLYEQYF
V: TRBV10-3; D: TRBD1; J: TRBJ2-7; size: -; DNA: TGTGCCATACAGGGGACCTCCTACGAGCAGTACTTC; CDR3: CAIQGTSYEQYF
V: TRBV11-2; D: TRBD2; J: TRBJ2-3; size: -; DNA: TGTGCCAGCAGCCTTTGGGCGGGGGGCCCCGTCGATACGCAGTATTTT; CDR3: CASSLWAGGPVDTQYF
V: TRBV30; D: -; J: TRBJ1-1; size: -; DNA: TGTGCCTGGAGTGTCCAGGGGATGAACACTGAAGCTTTCTTT; CDR3: CAWSVQGMNTEAFF
V: TRBV5-6; D: TRBD1; J: TRBJ1-2; size: -; DNA: TGTGCCAGCAGCAACTTGCAGGGGGCGGCTGGCTACACCTTC; CDR3: CASSNLQGAAGYTF
V: TRBV11-2; D: TRBD2; J: TRBJ2-3; size: -; DNA: TGTGCCAGCAGCTTAGTACCGGCTAGCGGGGGAGATACGCAGTATTTT; CDR3: CASSLVPASGGDTQYF
V: TRBV19; D: -; J: TRBJ2-1; size: -; DNA: TGTGCCAGTAGTATAGTTCCGAGCTCCTACAATGAGCAGTTCTTC; CDR3: CASSIVPSSYNEQFF
V: TRBV6-4; D: TRBD1; J: TRBJ1-6; size: few; DNA: TGTGCCAGCAGTGGGGACAGGGGGAGAGCACCCCTCCACTTT; CDR3: CASSGDRGRAPLHF
V: TRBV6-5; D: TRBD1; J: TRBJ1-1; size: -; DNA: TGTGCCAGCAGTTACCTCTCCGGACAGGTGAACACTGAAGCTTTCTTT; CDR3: CASSYLSGQVNTEAFF
V: TRBV7-8; D: -; J: TRBJ1-3; size: -; DNA: TGTGCCAGCAGCGCTAGGGGTTCTGGAAACACCATATATTTT; CDR3: CASSARGSGNTIYF
V: TRBV11-2; D: -; J: TRBJ2-7; size: -; DNA: TGTGCCAGCAGCTTATGGTCCACCGCGGCCTACGAGCAGTACTTC; CDR3: CASSLWSTAAYEQYF
V: TRBV6-5; D: -; J: TRBJ1-5; size: -; DNA: TGTGCCAGCAGTAAGGGGTTTCGCAATCAGCCCCAGCATTTT; CDR3: CASSKGFRNQPQHF
V: TRBV6-5; D: TRBD1; J: TRBJ1-1; size: -; DNA: TGTGCCAGCAGTTACTCCCAACAGGGGGCTCTGGCTTTCTTT; CDR3: CASSYSQQGALAFF
V: TRBV7-8; D: TRBD2; J: TRBJ2-2; size: -; DNA: TGTGCCAGCAGCCCCACGGGGGGTGCGGGCACCGGGGAGCTGTTTTTT; CDR3: CASSPTGGAGTGELFF
V: TRBV7-9; D: -; J: TRBJ2-1; size: -; DNA: TGTGCCAGCAGCCCTAGGAACGCCGCCTCCTACAATGAGCAGTTCTTC; CDR3: CASSPRNAASYNEQFF
V: TRBV29-1; D: -; J: TRBJ1-1; size: -; DNA: TGCAGCGTGGTGGACTGGAGCGCTGAAGCTTTCTTT; CDR3: CSVVDWSAEAFF
V: TRBV27; D: -; J: TRBJ1-6; size: -; DNA: TGTGCCAGCAGTGCCCGGGGGGTATATAATTCACCCCTCCACTTT; CDR3: CASSARGVYNSPLHF
V: TRBV18; D: TRBD1; J: TRBJ1-2; size: -; DNA: TGTGCCAGCTCACCGGACAGGCGGGACTATGGCTACACCTTC; CDR3: CASSPDRRDYGYTF
V: TRBV5-1; D: TRBD1; J: TRBJ1-1; size: -; DNA: TGCGCCAGCAGCTATTCCGGGACAGGGAACACTGAAGCTTTCTTT; CDR3: CASSYSGTGNTEAFF
V: TRBV12-3/TRBV12-4; D: TRBD1; J: TRBJ2-1; size: few; DNA: TGTGCCAGCAGTCCCGGACAGGGGACTGAGCAGTTCTTC; CDR3: CASSPGQGTEQFF
V: TRBV5-1; D: TRBD1; J: TRBJ1-1; size: -; DNA: TGCGCCAGCAGCGATCGGACAGGCAGCATGAACACTGAAGCTTTCTTT; CDR3: CASSDRTGSMNTEAFF
V: TRBV27; D: -; J: TRBJ1-1; size: -; DNA: TGTGCCAGCAGTTTGTCAGGGTTGGACACTGAAGCTTTCTTT; CDR3: CASSLSGLDTEAFF
V: TRBV19; D: TRBD2; J: TRBJ2-2; size: -; DNA: TGTGCCAGTATAAAAGGCGGGCTAGCGGGTCTCCACACCGGGGAGCTGTTTTTT; CDR3: CASIKGGLAGLHTGELFF
V: TRBV7-6; D: -; J: TRBJ1-3; size: once; DNA: TGTGCCAGCAGCTTAAGCTGGGGCGCAACTGGAAACACCATATATTTT; CDR3: CASSLSWGATGNTIYF
V: TRBV5-4; D: -; J: TRBJ2-6; size: -; DNA: TGTGCCAGCAGCTTCCATTCTGGGGCCAACGTCCTGACTTTC; CDR3: CASSFHSGANVLTF
V: TRBV6-5; D: TRBD1; J: TRBJ1-5; size: once; DNA: TGTGCCACAACCCAAACGACAGGGTCCCAGCATTTT; CDR3: CATTQTTGSQHF